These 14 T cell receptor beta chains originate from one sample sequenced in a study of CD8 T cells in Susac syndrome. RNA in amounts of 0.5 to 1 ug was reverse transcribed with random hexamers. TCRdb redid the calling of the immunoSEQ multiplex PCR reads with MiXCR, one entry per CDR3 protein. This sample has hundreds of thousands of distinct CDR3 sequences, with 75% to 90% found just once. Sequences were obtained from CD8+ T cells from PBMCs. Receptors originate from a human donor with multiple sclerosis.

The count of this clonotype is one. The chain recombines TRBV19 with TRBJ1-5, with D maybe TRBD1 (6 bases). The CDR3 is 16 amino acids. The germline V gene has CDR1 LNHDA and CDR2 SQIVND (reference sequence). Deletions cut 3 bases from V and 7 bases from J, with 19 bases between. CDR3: CASSISGGGLGQPQHF. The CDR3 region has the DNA TGTGCCAGTAGTATCTCCGGGGGGGGGCTGGGACAGCCCCAGCATTTT.

The CDR3 nucleotides read TGTGCCAGCAGTCCAGGGTGGGCTATCCCCAGCTCCTACGAGCAGTACTTC. Amino acid sequence: CASSPGWAIPSSYEQYF. The chain links TRBV12-3 or TRBV12-4 to TRBJ2-7, with D tentatively TRBD1 (5 bases). The CDR3 sequence is 17 residues long. The V end lost 5 bases, the J end lost 0 bases, and 20 bases lay between the germline ends.

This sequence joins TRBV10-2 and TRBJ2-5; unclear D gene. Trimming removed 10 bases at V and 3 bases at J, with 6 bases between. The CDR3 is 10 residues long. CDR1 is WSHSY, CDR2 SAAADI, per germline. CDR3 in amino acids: CATEKETQYF. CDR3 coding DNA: TGCGCCACCGAGAAAGAGACCCAGTACTTC.

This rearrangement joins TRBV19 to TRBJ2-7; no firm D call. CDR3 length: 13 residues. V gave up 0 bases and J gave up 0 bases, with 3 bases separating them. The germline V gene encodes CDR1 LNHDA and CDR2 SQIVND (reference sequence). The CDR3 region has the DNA TGTGCCAGTAGTATAGACAACTCCTACGAGCAGTACTTC. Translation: CASSIDNSYEQYF.

CDR3 in amino acids: CATSDPRTGEQFF. The CDR3 nucleotides read TGTGCCACCAGTGACCCTCGAACGGGTGAGCAGTTCTTC. The V call is TRBV24-1, the J call TRBJ2-1; D uncertain. Germline CDR1 is KGHDR and CDR2 is SFDVKD. This CDR3 has 13 residues. V was shortened by 4 bases and J by 9 bases, with 12 bases between the two germline ends.

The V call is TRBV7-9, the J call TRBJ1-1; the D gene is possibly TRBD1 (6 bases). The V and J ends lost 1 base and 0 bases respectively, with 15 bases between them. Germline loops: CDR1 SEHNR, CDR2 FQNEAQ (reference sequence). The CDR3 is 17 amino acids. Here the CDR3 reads CASSLGLAGAMNTEAFF. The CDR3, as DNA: TGTGCCAGCAGCTTAGGATTAGCAGGGGCCATGAACACTGAAGCTTTCTTT.

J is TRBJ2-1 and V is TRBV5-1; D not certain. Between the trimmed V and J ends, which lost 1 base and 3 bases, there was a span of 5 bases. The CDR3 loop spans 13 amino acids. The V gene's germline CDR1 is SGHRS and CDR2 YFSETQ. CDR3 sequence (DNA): TGCGCCAGCAGCTTGTGGAACTACAATGAGCAGTTCTTC. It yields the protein CASSLWNYNEQFF.

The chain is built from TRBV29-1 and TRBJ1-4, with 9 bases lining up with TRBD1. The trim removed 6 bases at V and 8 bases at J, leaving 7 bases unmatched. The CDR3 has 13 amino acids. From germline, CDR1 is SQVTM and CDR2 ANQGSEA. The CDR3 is CSVTGGENEKLFF. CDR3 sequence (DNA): TGCAGCGTCACAGGGGGCGAGAACGAAAAACTGTTTTTT.

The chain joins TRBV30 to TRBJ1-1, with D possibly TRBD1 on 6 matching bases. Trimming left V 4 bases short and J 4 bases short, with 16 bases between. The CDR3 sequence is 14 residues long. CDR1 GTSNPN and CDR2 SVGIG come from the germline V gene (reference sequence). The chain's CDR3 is CAWTVRGPSTEAFF. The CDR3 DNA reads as TGTGCCTGGACTGTCCGGGGGCCAAGCACTGAAGCTTTCTTT.

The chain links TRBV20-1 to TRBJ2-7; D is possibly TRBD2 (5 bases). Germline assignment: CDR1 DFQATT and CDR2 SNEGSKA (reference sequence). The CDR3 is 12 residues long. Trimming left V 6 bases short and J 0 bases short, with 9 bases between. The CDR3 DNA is TGCAGTGCGTCGGACTCCTCCTACGAGCAGTACTTC. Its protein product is CSASDSSYEQYF.

The DNA for the CDR3 is TGTGCCAGCAAACCCGGGACAGGCGACACCGGGGAGCTGTTTTTT. Amino acids: CASKPGTGDTGELFF. The rearrangement links TRBV27 to TRBJ2-2; TRBD1 aligns across 8 bases. The CDR3 contains 15 residues. Germline values: CDR1 MNHEY, CDR2 SMNVEV (reference sequence). Trimming at V came to 7 bases and at J to 3 bases, leaving 7 bases not matched to a gene.

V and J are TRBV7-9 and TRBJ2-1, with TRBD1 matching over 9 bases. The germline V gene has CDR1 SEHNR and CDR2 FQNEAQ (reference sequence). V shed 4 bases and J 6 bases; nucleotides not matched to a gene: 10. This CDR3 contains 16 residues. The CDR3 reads CASSSSPGTGSNEQFF. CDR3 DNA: TGTGCCAGCAGCTCTAGTCCCGGGACAGGGTCCAATGAGCAGTTCTTC.

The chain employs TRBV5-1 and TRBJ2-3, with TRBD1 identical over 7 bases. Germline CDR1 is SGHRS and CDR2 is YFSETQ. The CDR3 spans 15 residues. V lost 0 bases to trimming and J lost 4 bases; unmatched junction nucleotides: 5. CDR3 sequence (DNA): TGCGCCAGCAGCTTGGAGACAGGGTCCCCAGATACGCAGTATTTT. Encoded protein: CASSLETGSPDTQYF.

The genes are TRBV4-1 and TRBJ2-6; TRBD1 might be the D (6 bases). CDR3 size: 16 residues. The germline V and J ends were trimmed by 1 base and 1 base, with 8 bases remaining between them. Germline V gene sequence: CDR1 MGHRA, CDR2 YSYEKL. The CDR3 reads CASSQAGTSGANVLTF. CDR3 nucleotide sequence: TGCGCCAGCAGCCAAGCGGGGACATCTGGGGCCAACGTCCTGACTTTC.